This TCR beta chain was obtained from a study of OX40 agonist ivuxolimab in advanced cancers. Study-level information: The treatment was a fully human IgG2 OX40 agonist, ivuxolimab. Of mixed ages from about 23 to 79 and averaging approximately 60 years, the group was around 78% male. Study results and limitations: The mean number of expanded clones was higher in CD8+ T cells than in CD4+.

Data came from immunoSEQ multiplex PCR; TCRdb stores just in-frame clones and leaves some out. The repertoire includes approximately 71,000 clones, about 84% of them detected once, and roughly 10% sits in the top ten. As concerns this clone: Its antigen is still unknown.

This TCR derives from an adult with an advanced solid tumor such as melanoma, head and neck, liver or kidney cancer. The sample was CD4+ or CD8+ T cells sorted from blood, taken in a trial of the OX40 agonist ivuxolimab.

The CDR3 sequence is CASTWGDRETDTQYF. Written as DNA, the CDR3 is TGTGCCAGCACCTGGGGGGACAGGGAAACAGATACGCAGTATTTT. The chain couples TRBV5-6 to TRBJ2-3; TRBD1 agrees at 9 bases. Germline CDR1 and CDR2: SGHDT and YYEEEE. V lost 6 bases and J lost 3; bases outside the gene matches: 8. This CDR3 spans 15 amino acids.